This section outlines one T cell receptor beta chain sequence together with its context. Its antigen is not identified. This CDR3 has 13 residues. V shed 7 bases and J shed 8 bases, with 15 bases lying between them. The V gene's germline CDR1 is LNHDA and CDR2 SQIVND (reference sequence). This specimen belongs to a study of shared clonotypes between healthy human individuals. Deep-level running was used for the assay. Data came from immunoSEQ multiplex PCR; TCRdb stores just in-frame clones and leaves some out. The table has around 100,000 clones, 65% to 75% seen once. Study-level findings and limits: The donor pool, a small one, limited the genetic and exposure-history diversity represented. Incomplete sequencing of sorted subsets was indicated by rarefaction despite large depth.

This rearrangement joins TRBV19 to TRBJ2-1; no clear D gene. Source material: memory CD8+ T cells sorted from blood. Subset described: CD45RO+ cells pooled with CCR7-negative TemRA cells. The clonotype originates from a woman aged 30 to 39 in good health. The DNA of the CDR3 is TGTGCCAGTACCGGTCCCCCGATCTATGAGCAGTTCTTC. Encoded protein: CASTGPPIYEQFF.